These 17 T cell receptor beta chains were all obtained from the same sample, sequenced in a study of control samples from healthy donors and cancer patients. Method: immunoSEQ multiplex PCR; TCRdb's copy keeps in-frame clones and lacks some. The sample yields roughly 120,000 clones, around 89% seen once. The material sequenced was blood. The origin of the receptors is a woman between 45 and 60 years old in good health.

The CDR3 protein is CASSLGLAASTDTQYF. The CDR3 coding sequence is TGTGCCAGCAGCTTAGGGCTAGCGGCAAGCACAGATACGCAGTATTTT. The gene calls are TRBV7-9 and TRBJ2-3; the match to TRBD2 covers 7 bases. The V gene's germline CDR1 is SEHNR and CDR2 FQNEAQ (reference sequence). After removal of 1 base from V and 0 bases from J, the junction contained 4 bases not matched to a gene. The CDR3 spans 16 residues.

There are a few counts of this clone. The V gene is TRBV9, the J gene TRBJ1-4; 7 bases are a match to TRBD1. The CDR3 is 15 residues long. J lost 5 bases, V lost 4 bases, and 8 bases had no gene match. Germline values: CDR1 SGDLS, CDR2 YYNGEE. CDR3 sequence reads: CASSKTGTVNEKLFF. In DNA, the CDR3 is TGTGCCAGCAGCAAGACAGGGACAGTCAATGAAAAACTGTTTTTT.

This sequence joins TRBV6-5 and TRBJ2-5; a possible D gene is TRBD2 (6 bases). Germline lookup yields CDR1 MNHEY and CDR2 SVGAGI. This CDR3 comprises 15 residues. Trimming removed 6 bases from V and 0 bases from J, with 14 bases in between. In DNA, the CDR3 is TGTGCCAGCAGCATTTCGGAGGGCCACCAAGAGACCCAGTACTTC. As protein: CASSISEGHQETQYF.

The CDR3 DNA reads TGTGCCAGCAGCTTGGTCGGGGGCCAAAGCTCCTACGAGCAGTACGTC. Translating gives CASSLVGGQSSYEQYV. V gene TRBV5-5 combines with J gene TRBJ2-7; the D gene could be TRBD1 or TRBD2 (6 bases each). The V gene's germline CDR1 is SGHKS and CDR2 YYEKEE (reference sequence). V was shortened by 0 bases and J by 0 bases, with 13 bases between the two germline ends. The CDR3 has 16 amino acids.

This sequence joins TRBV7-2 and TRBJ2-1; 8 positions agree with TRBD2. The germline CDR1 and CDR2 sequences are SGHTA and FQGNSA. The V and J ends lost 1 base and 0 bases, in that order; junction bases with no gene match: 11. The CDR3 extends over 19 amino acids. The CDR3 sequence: CASSLGASGSSSSYNEQFF. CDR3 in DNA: TGTGCCAGCAGCTTAGGCGCTAGCGGGTCCAGTAGCTCCTACAATGAGCAGTTCTTC.

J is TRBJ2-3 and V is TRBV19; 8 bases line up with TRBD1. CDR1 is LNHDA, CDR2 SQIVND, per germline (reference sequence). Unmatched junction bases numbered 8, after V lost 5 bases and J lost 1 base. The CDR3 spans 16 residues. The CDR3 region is CASSVDRGEGTDTQYF. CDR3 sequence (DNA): TGTGCCAGTAGTGTCGACAGGGGCGAGGGCACAGATACGCAGTATTTT.

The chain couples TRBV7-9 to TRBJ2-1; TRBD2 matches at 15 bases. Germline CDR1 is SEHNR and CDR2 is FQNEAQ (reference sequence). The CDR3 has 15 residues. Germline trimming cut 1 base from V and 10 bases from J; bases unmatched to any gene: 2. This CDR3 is CASSLEGTSGGEQFF. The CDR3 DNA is TGTGCCAGCAGCTTAGAAGGGACTAGCGGGGGGGAGCAGTTCTTC.

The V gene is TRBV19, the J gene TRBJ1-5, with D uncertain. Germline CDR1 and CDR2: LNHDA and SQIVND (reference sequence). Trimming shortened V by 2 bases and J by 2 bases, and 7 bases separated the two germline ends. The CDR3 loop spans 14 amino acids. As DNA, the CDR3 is TGTGCCAGTAGTATAACTGTCGGCAATCAGCCCCAGCATTTT. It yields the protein CASSITVGNQPQHF.

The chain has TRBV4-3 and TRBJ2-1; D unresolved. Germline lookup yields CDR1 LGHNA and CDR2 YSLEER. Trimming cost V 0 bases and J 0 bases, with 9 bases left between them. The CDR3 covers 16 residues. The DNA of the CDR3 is TGCGCCAGCAGCCAAGATTGGAGCAGCTCCTACAATGAGCAGTTCTTC. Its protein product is CASSQDWSSSYNEQFF.

CDR3 bases: TGTGCCAGCAGCTCTAGAAAGGGACGGTGGCAAGAGACCCAGTACTTC. Its protein product is CASSSRKGRWQETQYF. J is TRBJ2-5 and V is TRBV5-4; D tentatively reads TRBD1 or TRBD2 (5 bases each). Germline V CDR1 and CDR2: SGHNT, YYREEE (reference sequence). This CDR3 spans 16 amino acids. V was clipped by 3 bases and J by 2 bases, with 17 bases between them.

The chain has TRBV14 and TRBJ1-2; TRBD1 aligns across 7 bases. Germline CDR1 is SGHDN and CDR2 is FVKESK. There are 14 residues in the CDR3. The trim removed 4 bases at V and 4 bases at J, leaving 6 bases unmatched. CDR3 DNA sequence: TGTGCCAGCAGCCCCGAAGGGACAGTCTATGGCTACACCTTC. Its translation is CASSPEGTVYGYTF.

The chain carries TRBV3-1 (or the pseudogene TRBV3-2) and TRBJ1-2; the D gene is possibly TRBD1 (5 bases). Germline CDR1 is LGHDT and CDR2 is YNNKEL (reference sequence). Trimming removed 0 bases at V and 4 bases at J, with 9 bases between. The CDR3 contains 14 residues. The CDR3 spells CASSQEGRFYGYTF. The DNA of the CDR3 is TGTGCCAGCAGCCAAGAGGGACGGTTCTATGGCTACACCTTC.

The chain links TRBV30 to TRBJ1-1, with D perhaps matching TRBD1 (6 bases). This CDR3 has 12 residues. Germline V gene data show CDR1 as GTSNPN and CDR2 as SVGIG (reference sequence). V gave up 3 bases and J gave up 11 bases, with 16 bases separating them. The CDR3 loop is CAWRGTSRGAFF. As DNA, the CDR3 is TGTGCCTGGAGGGGCACCTCGAGGGGGGCTTTCTTT.

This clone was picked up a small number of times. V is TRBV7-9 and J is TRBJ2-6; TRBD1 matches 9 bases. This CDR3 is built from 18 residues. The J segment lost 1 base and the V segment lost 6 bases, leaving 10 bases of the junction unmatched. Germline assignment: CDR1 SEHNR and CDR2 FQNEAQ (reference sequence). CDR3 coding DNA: TGTGCCAGCAGGAATAGGGACAGGGTGCTGTCTGGGGCCAACGTCCTGACTTTC. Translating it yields CASRNRDRVLSGANVLTF.

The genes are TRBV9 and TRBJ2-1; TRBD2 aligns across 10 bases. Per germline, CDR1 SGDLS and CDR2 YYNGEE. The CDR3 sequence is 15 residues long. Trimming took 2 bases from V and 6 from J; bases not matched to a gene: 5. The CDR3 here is CASSVLAGGVNEQFF. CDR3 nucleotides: TGTGCCAGCAGCGTTTTAGCGGGGGGTGTCAATGAGCAGTTCTTC. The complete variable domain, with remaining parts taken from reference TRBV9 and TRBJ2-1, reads DSGVTQTPKHLITATGQRVTLRCSPRSGDLSVYWYQQSLDQGLQFLIQYYNGEERAKGNILERFSAQQFPDLHSELNLSSLELGDSALYFCASSVLAGGVNEQFFGPGTRLTVL.

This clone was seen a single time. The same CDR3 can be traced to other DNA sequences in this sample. For the CDR3, the DNA is TGCGCCAGCAGCTTGGGGGGGAGGACTGAAGCTTTCTTT. It yields the protein CASSLGGRTEAFF. The chain has TRBV5-1 and TRBJ1-1, with a tentative D call TRBD1 (5 bases). In germline, CDR1 is SGHRS, CDR2 YFSETQ. V shed 0 bases and J shed 5 bases, with 8 bases lying between them. This CDR3 is 13 amino acids long.

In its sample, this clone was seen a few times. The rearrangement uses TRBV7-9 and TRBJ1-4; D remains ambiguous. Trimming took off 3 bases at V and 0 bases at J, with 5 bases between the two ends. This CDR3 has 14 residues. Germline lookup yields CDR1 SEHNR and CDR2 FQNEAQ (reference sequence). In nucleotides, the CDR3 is TGTGCCAGCAGCTTGGCCACAACTAATGAAAAACTGTTTTTT. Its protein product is CASSLATTNEKLFF.